One sample yielded the 7 T cell receptor beta chains listed below, sequenced in a study of PD-1 and CTLA-4 blockade in melanoma. Profiling relied on immunoSEQ multiplex PCR, and the TCRdb table lists in-frame clones only, not all of them. The data hold approximately 33,000 clones, with approximately 90% observed a single time. The source was CD8+ T cells from peripheral blood, collected from a patient given anti-PD-1 treatment. These receptors were obtained from a human donor with melanoma.

DNA of the CDR3: TGTGCCAGCAGCACTACAGGGGGCTGGCAGCCCCAGCATTTT. This codes for CASSTTGGWQPQHF. V gene TRBV7-2 combines with J gene TRBJ1-5; 9 bases map to TRBD1. The junction had 6 bases not matched to a gene; V was cut back by 5 bases and J by 7 bases. Germline CDR1 is SGHTA and CDR2 is FQGNSA. This CDR3 has 14 amino acids.

CDR3 sequence reads: CASSSPSLGSSYEQYF. The CDR3 DNA reads TGTGCCAGCAGTTCCCCCTCGCTGGGGTCTTCCTACGAGCAGTACTTC. The chain has TRBV28 and TRBJ2-7; D not resolved. Germline V gene data show CDR1 as MDHEN and CDR2 as SYDVKM. V lost 4 bases and J 1 base, leaving 17 bases between the germline ends. This CDR3 spans 16 amino acids.

The rearrangement links TRBV6-6 to TRBJ1-5; the D is unclear. V was pared by 7 bases and J by 0 bases, with 16 bases between. Germline CDR1 reads MNHNY; CDR2 reads SVGAGI (reference sequence). The CDR3 totals 16 residues. The DNA for the CDR3 is TGTGCCAGCACCTTTACCACAGAAAATAGCAATCAGCCCCAGCATTTT. Translation: CASTFTTENSNQPQHF.

The J gene is TRBJ1-1, the V gene TRBV19; 8 positions match TRBD1. The CDR3 is made up of 17 amino acids. V was pared by 3 bases and J by 4 bases, with 13 bases of the junction left unmatched. Germline V gene sequence: CDR1 LNHDA, CDR2 SQIVND (reference sequence). The CDR3 reads CASSMVQDRVFSTEAFF. CDR3 sequence (DNA): TGTGCCAGTAGTATGGTCCAGGACAGGGTGTTCAGCACTGAAGCTTTCTTT.

The count of this clone is one. The chain recombines TRBV5-4 with TRBJ2-2, with 7 bases aligning to TRBD2. CDR1 and CDR2 from the germline V gene are SGHNT and YYREEE (reference sequence). V lost 1 base, J lost 7 bases, and 7 bases stayed unmatched. The CDR3 extends over 15 amino acids. CDR3 bases: TGTGCCAGCAGCTTGACGGCGGGAGCTGGCGGGGAGCTGTTTTTT. It translates to CASSLTAGAGGELFF.

This chain connects TRBV27 to TRBJ2-7, with 7 bases aligning to TRBD2. The germline V gene encodes CDR1 MNHEY and CDR2 SMNVEV (reference sequence). The CDR3 spans 14 residues. The V segment lost 6 bases and the J segment 3 bases; nucleotides outside the gene matches: 8. CDR3 in amino acids: CASSPSGLYYEQYF. CDR3 DNA: TGTGCCAGCAGCCCTAGCGGATTGTACTACGAGCAGTACTTC.

The chain is built from TRBV13 and TRBJ1-1; TRBD1 is a possible D gene (6 bases). V gave up 4 bases and J gave up 1 base, with 10 bases separating them. CDR3 length equals 14 residues. Germline CDR1 PRHDT, CDR2 FYEKMQ (reference sequence). This CDR3 reads CASSWGGSNTEAFF. The CDR3 coding sequence is TGTGCCAGCAGCTGGGGGGGCTCGAACACTGAAGCTTTCTTT.